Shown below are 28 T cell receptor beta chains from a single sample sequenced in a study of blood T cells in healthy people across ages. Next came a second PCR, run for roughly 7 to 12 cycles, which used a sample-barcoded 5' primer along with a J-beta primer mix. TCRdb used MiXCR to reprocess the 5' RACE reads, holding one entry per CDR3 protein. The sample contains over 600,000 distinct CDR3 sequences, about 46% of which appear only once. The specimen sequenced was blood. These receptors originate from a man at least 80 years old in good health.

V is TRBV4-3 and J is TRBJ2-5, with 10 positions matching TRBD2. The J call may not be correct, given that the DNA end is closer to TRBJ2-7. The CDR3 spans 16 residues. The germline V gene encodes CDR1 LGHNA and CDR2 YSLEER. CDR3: CASSQGISSGSHEQYF. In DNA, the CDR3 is TGCGCCAGCAGCCAAGGGATTTCTAGCGGGAGCCACGAGCAGTACTTC.

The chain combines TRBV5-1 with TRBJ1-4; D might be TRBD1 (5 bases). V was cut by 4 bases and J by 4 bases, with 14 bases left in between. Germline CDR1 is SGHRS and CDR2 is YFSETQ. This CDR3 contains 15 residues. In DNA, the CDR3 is TGCGCCAGCAGCCCCCAGGGACGTAATAATGAAAAACTGTTTTTT. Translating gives CASSPQGRNNEKLFF.

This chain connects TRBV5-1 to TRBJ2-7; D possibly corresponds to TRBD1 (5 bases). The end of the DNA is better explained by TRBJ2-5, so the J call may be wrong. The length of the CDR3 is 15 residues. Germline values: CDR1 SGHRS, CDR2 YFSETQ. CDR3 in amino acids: CASSLEARALETQYF. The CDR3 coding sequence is TGCGCCAGCAGCTTGGAGGCCAGGGCTTTGGAGACCCAGTACTTC.

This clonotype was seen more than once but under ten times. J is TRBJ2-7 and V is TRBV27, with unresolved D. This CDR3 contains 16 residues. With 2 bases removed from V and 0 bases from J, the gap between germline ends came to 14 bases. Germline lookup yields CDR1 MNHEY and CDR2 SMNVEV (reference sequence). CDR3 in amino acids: CASSLGRLTGSYEQYF. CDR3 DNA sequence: TGTGCCAGCAGTTTAGGTCGGCTGACGGGCTCCTACGAGCAGTACTTC.

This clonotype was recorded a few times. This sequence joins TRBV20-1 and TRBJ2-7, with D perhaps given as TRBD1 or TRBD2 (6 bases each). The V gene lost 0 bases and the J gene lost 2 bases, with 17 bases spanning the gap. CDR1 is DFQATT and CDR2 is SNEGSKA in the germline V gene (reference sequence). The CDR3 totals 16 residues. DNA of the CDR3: TGCAGTGCTAGAGACCTAGGGGAGAGGGGGGCCTACGAGCAGTACTTC. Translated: CSARDLGERGAYEQYF.

The CDR3 sequence is CASRKDRASYNSPLHF. CDR3 nucleotide sequence: TGTGCCAGCAGAAAGGACAGGGCGTCCTATAATTCACCCCTCCACTTT. V and J are TRBV7-2 and TRBJ1-6, with 8 nucleotides matching TRBD1. The germline CDR1 and CDR2 sequences are SGHTA and FQGNSA. The CDR3 has 16 residues. The trim removed 6 bases at V and 1 base at J, leaving 5 bases unmatched.

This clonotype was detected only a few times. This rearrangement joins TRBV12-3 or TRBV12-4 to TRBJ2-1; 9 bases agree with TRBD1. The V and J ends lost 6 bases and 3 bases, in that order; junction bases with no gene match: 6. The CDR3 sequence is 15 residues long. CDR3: CASSEDRGIYNEQFF. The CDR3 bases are TGTGCCAGCAGCGAGGACAGGGGCATCTACAATGAGCAGTTCTTC.

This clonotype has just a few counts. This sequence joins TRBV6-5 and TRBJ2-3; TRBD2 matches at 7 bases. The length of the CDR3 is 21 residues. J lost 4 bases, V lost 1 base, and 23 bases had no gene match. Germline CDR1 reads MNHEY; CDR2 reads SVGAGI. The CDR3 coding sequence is TGTGCCAGCAGTTACTTGCTGGAGGCAGCGTCAACCCCCGGGGGGTCAGATACGCAGTATTTT. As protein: CASSYLLEAASTPGGSDTQYF.

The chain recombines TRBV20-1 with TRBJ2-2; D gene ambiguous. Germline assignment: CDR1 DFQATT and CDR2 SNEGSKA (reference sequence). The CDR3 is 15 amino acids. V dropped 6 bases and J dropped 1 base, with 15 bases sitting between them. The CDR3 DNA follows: TGCAGTGCCCCCTCGGCCCAGATGAACACCGGGGAGCTGTTTTTT. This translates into CSAPSAQMNTGELFF.

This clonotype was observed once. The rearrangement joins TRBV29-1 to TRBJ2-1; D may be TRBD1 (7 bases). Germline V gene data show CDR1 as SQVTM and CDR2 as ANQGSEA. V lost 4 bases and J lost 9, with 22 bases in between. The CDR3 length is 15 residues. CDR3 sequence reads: CSVGGAGQPQTEQFF. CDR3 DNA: TGCAGCGTTGGGGGGGCGGGACAGCCACAAACTGAGCAGTTCTTC.

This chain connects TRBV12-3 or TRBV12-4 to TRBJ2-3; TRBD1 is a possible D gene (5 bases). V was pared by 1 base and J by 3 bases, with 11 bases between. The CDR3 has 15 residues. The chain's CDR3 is CASSLGGAKTDTQYF. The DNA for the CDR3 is TGTGCCAGCAGTTTAGGTGGGGCGAAGACAGATACGCAGTATTTT.

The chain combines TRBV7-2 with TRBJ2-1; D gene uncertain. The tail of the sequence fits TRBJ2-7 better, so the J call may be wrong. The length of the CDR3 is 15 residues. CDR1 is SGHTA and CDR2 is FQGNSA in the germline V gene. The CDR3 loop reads CASSLMLAPYNEQYF. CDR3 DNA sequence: TGTGCCAGCAGCTTAATGTTAGCACCCTACAATGAGCAGTACTTC.

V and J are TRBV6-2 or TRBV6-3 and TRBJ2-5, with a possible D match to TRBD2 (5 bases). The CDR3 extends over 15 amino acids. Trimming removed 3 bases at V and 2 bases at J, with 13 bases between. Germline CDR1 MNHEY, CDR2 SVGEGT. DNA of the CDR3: TGTGCCAGCAGTTATGGTCCGAGGGATCAAGAGACCCAGTACTTC. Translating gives CASSYGPRDQETQYF.

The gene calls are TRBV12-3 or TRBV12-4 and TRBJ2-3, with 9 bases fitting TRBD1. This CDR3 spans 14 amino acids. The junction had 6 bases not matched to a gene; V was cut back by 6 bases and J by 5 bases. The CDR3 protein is CASRGTGRGDTQYF. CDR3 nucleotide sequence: TGTGCCAGCAGGGGGACAGGGCGGGGAGATACGCAGTATTTT.

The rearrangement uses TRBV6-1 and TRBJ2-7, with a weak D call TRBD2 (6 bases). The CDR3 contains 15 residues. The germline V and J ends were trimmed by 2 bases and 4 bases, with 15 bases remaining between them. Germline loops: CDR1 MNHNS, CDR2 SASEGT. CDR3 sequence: CASSEPGLPVYEQYF. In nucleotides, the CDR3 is TGTGCCAGCAGTGAACCGGGACTTCCCGTGTACGAGCAGTACTTC.

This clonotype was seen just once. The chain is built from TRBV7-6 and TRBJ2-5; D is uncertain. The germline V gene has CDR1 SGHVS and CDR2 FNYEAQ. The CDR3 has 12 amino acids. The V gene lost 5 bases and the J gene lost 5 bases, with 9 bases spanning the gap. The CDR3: CASSRSSETQYF. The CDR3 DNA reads TGTGCCAGCAGCAGAAGTAGCGAGACCCAGTACTTC. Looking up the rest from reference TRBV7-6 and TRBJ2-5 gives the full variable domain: GAGVSQSPRYKVTKRGQDVALRCDPISGHVSLYWYRQALGQGPEFLTYFNYEAQQDKSGLPNDRFSAERPEGSISTLTIQRTEQRDSAMYRCASSRSSETQYFGPGTRLLVL.

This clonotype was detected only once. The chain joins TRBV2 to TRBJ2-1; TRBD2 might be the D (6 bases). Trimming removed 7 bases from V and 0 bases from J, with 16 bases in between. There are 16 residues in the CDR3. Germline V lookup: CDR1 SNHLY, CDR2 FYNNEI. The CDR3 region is CASKKQDGSSYNEQFF. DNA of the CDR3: TGTGCCAGCAAAAAACAAGACGGGAGCTCCTACAATGAGCAGTTCTTC.

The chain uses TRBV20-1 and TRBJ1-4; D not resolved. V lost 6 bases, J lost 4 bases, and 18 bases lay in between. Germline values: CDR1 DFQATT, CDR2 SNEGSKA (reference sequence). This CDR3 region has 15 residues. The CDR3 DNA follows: TGCAGTGCCAGCCTTCCGAGAGTCTTTAATGAAAAACTGTTTTTT. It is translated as CSASLPRVFNEKLFF.

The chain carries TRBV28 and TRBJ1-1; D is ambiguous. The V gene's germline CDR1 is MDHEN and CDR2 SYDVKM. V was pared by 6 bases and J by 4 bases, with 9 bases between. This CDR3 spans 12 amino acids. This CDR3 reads CASRGDTTEAFF. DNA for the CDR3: TGTGCCAGCAGAGGCGACACCACTGAAGCTTTCTTT.

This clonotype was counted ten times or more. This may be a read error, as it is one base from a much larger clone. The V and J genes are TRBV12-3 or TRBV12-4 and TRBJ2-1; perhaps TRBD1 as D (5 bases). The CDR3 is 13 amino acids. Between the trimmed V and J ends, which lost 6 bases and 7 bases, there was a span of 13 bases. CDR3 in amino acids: CASSRFRGNEQFF. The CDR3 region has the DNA TGTGCCAGCAGCCGGTTTAGGGGAAATGAGCAGTTCTTC.

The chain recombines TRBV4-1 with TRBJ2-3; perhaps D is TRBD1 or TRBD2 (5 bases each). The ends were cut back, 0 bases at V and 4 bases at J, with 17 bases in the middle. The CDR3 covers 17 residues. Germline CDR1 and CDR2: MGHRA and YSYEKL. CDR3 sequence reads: CASSQDGAALGADTQYF. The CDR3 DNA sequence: TGCGCCAGCAGCCAAGATGGAGCGGCACTGGGGGCAGATACGCAGTATTTT.

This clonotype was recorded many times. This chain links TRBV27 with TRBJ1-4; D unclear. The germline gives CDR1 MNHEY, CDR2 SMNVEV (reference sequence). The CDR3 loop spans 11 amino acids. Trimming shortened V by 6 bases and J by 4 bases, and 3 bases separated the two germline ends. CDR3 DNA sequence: TGTGCCAGCAGCTTTAATGAAAAACTGTTTTTT. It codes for CASSFNEKLFF.

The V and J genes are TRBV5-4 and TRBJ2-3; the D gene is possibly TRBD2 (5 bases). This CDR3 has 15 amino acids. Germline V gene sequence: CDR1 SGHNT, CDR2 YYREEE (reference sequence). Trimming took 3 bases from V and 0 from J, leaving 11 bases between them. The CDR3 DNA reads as TGTGCCAGCAGCTCGGGGAGCGGAAGCACAGATACGCAGTATTTT. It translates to CASSSGSGSTDTQYF.

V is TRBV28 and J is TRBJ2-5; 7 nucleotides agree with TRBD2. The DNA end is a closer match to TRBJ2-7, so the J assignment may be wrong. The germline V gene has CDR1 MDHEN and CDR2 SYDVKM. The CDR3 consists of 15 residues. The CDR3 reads CASSHGQAGFVEQYF. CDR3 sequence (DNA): TGTGCCAGCAGCCACGGACAAGCGGGATTTGTCGAGCAGTACTTC.

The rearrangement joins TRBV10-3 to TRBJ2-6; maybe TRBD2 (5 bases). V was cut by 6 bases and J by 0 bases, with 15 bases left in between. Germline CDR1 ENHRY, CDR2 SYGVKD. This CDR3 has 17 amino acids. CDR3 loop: CAISEGGQSSGANVLTF. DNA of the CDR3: TGTGCCATCAGCGAGGGCGGGCAGAGCTCTGGGGCCAACGTCCTGACTTTC.

This chain's CDR3 is CASKGQGSETQYF. CDR3 bases: TGTGCCAGCAAGGGACAGGGGTCTGAGACCCAGTACTTC. V gene TRBV6-1 combines with J gene TRBJ2-5, with TRBD1 matching 10 bases. Germline CDR1 reads MNHNS; CDR2 reads SASEGT. The CDR3 sequence is 13 residues long. J was trimmed by 5 bases and V by 7 bases; bases with no gene match: 4.

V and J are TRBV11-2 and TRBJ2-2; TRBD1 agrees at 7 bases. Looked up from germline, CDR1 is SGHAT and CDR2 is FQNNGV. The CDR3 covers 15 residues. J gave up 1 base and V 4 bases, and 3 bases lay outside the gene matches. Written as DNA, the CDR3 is TGTGCCAGCAGCTCCAGACAGGGGAACACCGGGGAGCTGTTTTTT. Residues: CASSSRQGNTGELFF. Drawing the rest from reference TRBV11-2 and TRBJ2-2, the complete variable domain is EAGVAQSPRYKIIEKRQSVAFWCNPISGHATLYWYQQILGQGPKLLIQFQNNGVVDDSQLPKDRFSAERLKGVDSTLKIQPAKLEDSAVYLCASSSRQGNTGELFFGEGSRLTVL.

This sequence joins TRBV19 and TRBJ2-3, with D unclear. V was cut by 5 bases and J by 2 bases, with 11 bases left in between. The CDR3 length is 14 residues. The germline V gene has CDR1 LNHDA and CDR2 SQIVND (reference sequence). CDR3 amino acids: CASSQVFTTDTQYF. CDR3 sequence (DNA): TGTGCCAGTAGTCAGGTCTTTACCACAGATACGCAGTATTTT.